This T cell receptor (beta chain) was recovered during a study of radiation and T cells in renal cell carcinoma (dated by TCRdb to 2018 to 2021). Study-level background: Samples came from a clinical trial, in which primary renal cell carcinomas received 15 Gy stereotactic body radiation therapy followed by nephrectomy 4 weeks later. In total, almost 55 samples, comprising 26 tumors and roughly 27 peripheral blood samples, were subjected to TCR beta sequencing. Across all 50 or so samples, 4,016,671 unique CDR3 nucleotide sequences, encoding 2,658,974 unique CDR3 amino acid sequences, were identified.

Taken with the paper, the label for time point translates to: blood 2 weeks post-SBRT. The treatment or condition label, read with the paper, signifies: 15 Gy SBRT to primary tumor, nephrectomy 4 weeks later. To follow tumor-enriched clonotypes, peripheral blood was collected serially from radiation-treated patients at baseline and again at 2 weeks and 4 weeks after SBRT. All patients had renal cell carcinoma with clear cell pathology. Genomic DNA for TCR sequencing was prepared using the QIAamp DNA Blood Mini Kit (Qiagen). Only samples passing all quality control checks were included in the analyses. Ends trimmed: V by 4 bases, J by 5 bases; bases unmatched to a gene: 11. The CDR3 runs 17 residues from the cysteine to the phenylalanine. The sequence is cut down to CDR3 DNA, 51 bases in frame from base 1. TCR beta libraries were generated from genomic DNA with the immunoSEQ kit, following the manufacturer's recommendations. For library preparation, a first multiplex PCR was performed with proprietary primers, followed by a second PCR in which unique barcodes were added, and bead cleanups were performed after each round. Each sample batch included a kit-provided positive control reaction and a negative control reaction. The final libraries were assessed on an Agilent 4200 TapeStation D1000 ScreenTape, pooled by volume, and quantified by qPCR. Sequencing ran on an Illumina NextSeq500 with a MidOutput 150-cycle cartridge, using 156 Read1 and 15 Index1 cycles with kit custom primers. The pooled library was loaded at 0.8 to 1 pM with an approximately 18% PhiX control spike-in. Processing in the source paper ran as follows. The vendor-processed data were analyzed in R, and a clonotype was defined as all T cells that share the same CDR3 nucleotide sequence. In the clone abundance analyses, frequencies in each sample were normalized to that sample's 10,000 most abundant clones. Public T cell clones, averaging fewer than five per sample, were removed before analysis. A difference in abundance of at least 32-fold between compartments was used to define tumor-enriched and baseline blood-enriched clonotypes. A beta-binomial differential abundance model was applied to find clonotypes that expanded or contracted between blood time points. Tumor-blood repertoire similarity was measured with the Baroni-Urbani and Buser coefficient, and groups were compared using two-tailed Wilcoxon tests in R. In its TCRdb copy, this immuneACCESS table keeps in-frame sequences only and misses some clones. Where compared with another copy, unresolved V genes explain less than half of these, and the others have no known cause. That table is the source of V, J and clone size, and D and trimming were worked out from the DNA. The sample profile shows tens of thousands of clones; around 76% of them were found once. The ten largest clones capture roughly 7% of the sample.

Turning to this clone: Its antigen has not been determined. Base qualities are missing; no much larger clone stands one base away.

What the research found in general, with its limitations: In blood, the top tumor clonotypes increased from baseline to 2 weeks after radiation and then shrank by 4 weeks, which suggests a temporary expansion of tumor-resident clones. Effects of radiation dose or scheduling on the TCR repertoire could not be addressed with the single-armed trial design. No pretreatment tumor biopsies were available, so the baseline intratumoral presence of clonotypes could not be determined. Tracking of blood repertoire dynamics stopped at around 4 weeks after treatment, with no follow-up past that point.

The clonotype originates from a man aged 55-75 years with renal cell carcinoma. The sample consisted of blood, taken from a patient whose treatment included radiotherapy and nephrectomy. Rearrangement joined TRBV23-1 to TRBJ2-1; 10 bases in the junction line up with TRBD1. TRBV23-1 carries the ORF label, with uncertain function. The CDR3 region has the sequence CASSPNWRDRGDNEQFF. In nucleotides, the sequence is TGCGCCAGCAGTCCCAATTGGCGGGACAGGGGAGACAATGAGCAGTTCTTC.